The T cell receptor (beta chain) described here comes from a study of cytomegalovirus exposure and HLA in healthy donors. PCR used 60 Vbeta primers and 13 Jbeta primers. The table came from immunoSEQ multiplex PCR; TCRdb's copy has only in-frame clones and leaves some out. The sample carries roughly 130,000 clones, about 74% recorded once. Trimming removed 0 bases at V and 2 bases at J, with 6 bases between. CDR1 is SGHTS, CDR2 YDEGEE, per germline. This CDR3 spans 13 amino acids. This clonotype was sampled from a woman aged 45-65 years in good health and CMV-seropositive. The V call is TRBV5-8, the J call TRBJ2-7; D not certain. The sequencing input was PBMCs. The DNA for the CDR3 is TGTGCCAGCAGCTTGGACGGAGCCTACGAGCAGTACTTC. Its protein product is CASSLDGAYEQYF.